The clone carrying this T cell receptor (beta chain) appeared many times. Its matching antigen is unknown. A junction end diverges from the germline sequence, so it may reflect a read error. The germline gives CDR1 SNHLY, CDR2 FYNNEI. The length of the CDR3 is 14 residues. This sample was taken from a study of breast tumors, draining lymph nodes, adjacent tissues. Axillary draining lymph nodes of breast cancer patients supplied the node samples. Each CDR3 protein is one row after TCRdb ran MiXCR on the multiplex PCR reads. The sample includes more than 250,000 distinct CDR3 sequences, over 30% of them seen just once. The study's findings and limits: Compared with basal-like, luminal-like tumors shared significantly more repertoire with nontumor tissue. Tumor repertoires ranked between lymph nodes and nontumor tissue in diversity, with V and J gene preferences. The data were judged consistent with most tumor T cells coming from lymph node and expanding in tumor.

The origin of this receptor is a female donor with breast cancer. Some clones in this sample may be carry-over from other donors' samples. This chain connects TRBV2 to TRBJ2-2, with a tentative D call TRBD2 (5 bases). Sequencing was carried out using axillary lymph node tissue. The CDR3 here is CASKTGIQTGELLF. In nucleotides, the CDR3 is TGTGCCAGCAAAACCGGGATCCAAACCGGGGAGCTGCTTTTT.